What follows are 6 T cell receptor beta chains derived from one specimen sequenced in a study of CD8+ T cells in alopecia areata. RNA extraction was followed by reverse transcription into cDNA, which acted as the sequencing template. Measured with immunoSEQ multiplex PCR; TCRdb has only the in-frame clones, and not every one. The table shows 150,000 or so clones, with 87% occurring only once. The specimen was CD8+ T cells sorted from blood, collected at week 0. These receptors were collected from a human donor with alopecia areata.

J is TRBJ2-1 and V is TRBV5-6; 7 positions agree with TRBD1. The CDR3 is 13 amino acids. J lost 6 bases, V lost 4 bases, and 4 bases had no gene match. Per germline, CDR1 SGHDT and CDR2 YYEEEE. CDR3 DNA sequence: TGTGCCAGCAGCCGGGACAGTGCCAATGAGCAGTTCTTC. This encodes CASSRDSANEQFF.

The V call is TRBV7-9, the J call TRBJ2-4, with a tentative D call TRBD1 (6 bases). This CDR3 comprises 15 residues. V lost 6 bases, J lost 1 base, and 13 bases lay in between. CDR1 and CDR2 (germline): SEHNR, FQNEAQ (reference sequence). CDR3 in amino acids: CASSSRDNAKNIQYF. The CDR3 nucleotides read TGTGCCAGCAGTTCGAGGGACAACGCCAAAAACATTCAGTACTTC.

The chain joins TRBV19 to TRBJ2-3; D ambiguous. The CDR3 runs 14 residues. The V gene's germline CDR1 is LNHDA and CDR2 SQIVND (reference sequence). Trimming removed 4 bases from V and 5 bases from J, with 13 bases in between. CDR3 loop: CASSTGYTGDTQYF. CDR3 nucleotides: TGTGCCAGTAGTACAGGATACACCGGAGATACGCAGTATTTT.

V is TRBV29-1 and J is TRBJ2-7; D call uncertain. Trimming cost V 4 bases and J 1 base, with 8 bases left between them. The germline V gene encodes CDR1 SQVTM and CDR2 ANQGSEA. This CDR3 spans 12 amino acids. The CDR3 protein is CSVVGDSYEQYF. The CDR3 nucleotides are TGCAGCGTTGTTGGGGATTCCTACGAGCAGTACTTC.

Concerning this clone itself: A much larger clonotype is one base distant, so this may be a read error. The chain uses TRBV25-1 and TRBJ2-3; D remains ambiguous. The CDR3 covers 11 residues. Per the germline V gene, CDR1 is MGHDK and CDR2 is SYGVNS. V was trimmed by 6 bases and J by 2 bases, leaving 3 bases between them. The DNA for the CDR3 is TGTGCCAGCAGCTACACAGATACGCAGTATTTT. Translated, it gives CASSYTDTQYF.

The V gene is TRBV2, the J gene TRBJ2-2; D not certain. The germline V and J ends were trimmed by 8 bases and 3 bases, with 7 bases remaining between them. The CDR3 is 12 residues long. In germline, CDR1 is SNHLY, CDR2 FYNNEI. CDR3 sequence reads: CASGDYTGELFF. Written as DNA, the CDR3 is TGTGCCAGCGGGGATTACACCGGGGAGCTGTTTTTT.